The clone carrying this TCR beta chain was counted only a few times. The junction had 15 bases not matched to a gene; V was cut back by 6 bases and J by 2 bases. The CDR3 covers 18 residues. In germline, CDR1 is KGHSH, CDR2 LQKENI. This sample stems from a study of cytomegalovirus exposure and HLA in healthy donors. The PCR was carried out with 60 Vbeta primers and 13 Jbeta primers. Repertoires were generated with immunoSEQ multiplex PCR, while TCRdb's copy carries only in-frame clones and drops some. The sample has roughly 190,000 clones; 81% are singletons. The TCR was taken from a man younger than 30 in good health and CMV-seronegative. Sequencing input: PBMCs. The chain couples TRBV18 to TRBJ2-7; TRBD2 aligns across 11 bases. CDR3 residues: CASSSLAGEMGRAYEQYF. CDR3 nucleotide sequence: TGTGCCAGCTCGTCACTAGCGGGGGAGATGGGGCGGGCCTACGAGCAGTACTTC.